The entry below gives a single TCR beta chain sequence along with its context. This specimen comes from a study of T cells in localized non-small cell lung cancer. The protocol was immunoSEQ multiplex PCR, while the TCRdb copy is restricted to in-frame clones and leaves out a portion. The data show over 5,000 clones, 55% seen once. The sequences come from lymph node tissue, collected before any cancer treatment. This receptor was obtained from a male donor aged 60 or over with stage I squamous cell lung carcinoma.

The chain's CDR3 is CASSFAGGDQPQHF. Here the CDR3 DNA reads TGTGCCAGCAGCTTCGCGGGGGGCGATCAGCCCCAGCATTTT. The chain links TRBV11-3 to TRBJ1-5, with D perhaps TRBD1 (6 bases). Germline values: CDR1 SGHNT, CDR2 YENEEA. Deletions cut 3 bases from V and 5 bases from J, with 11 bases between. This CDR3 has 14 residues.